Sequencing of this T cell receptor beta chain was carried out in a study of early T cells in non-severe SARS-CoV-2 infection. The overall study: Sequencing of bulk RNA from unsorted whole blood was done, without chain pairing. Overall study findings and caveats: The VDJdb matching leaned toward anti-spike CD8 responses and overlooked private and CD4 specificities.

As concerns this clonotype: Its antigen is as yet unknown.

Germline assignment: CDR1 KGHSH and CDR2 LQKENI. J was trimmed by 4 bases and V by 3 bases; bases with no gene match: 3. The CDR3 loop spans 13 amino acids. Individual cDNA molecules received unique molecular identifiers. MiXCR was run by TCRdb on the 5' RACE reads, yielding one entry per CDR3 protein. This table has tens of thousands of distinct CDR3 sequences, roughly an eighth appearing once. This TCR derives from an adult who was a healthcare worker with PCR-confirmed SARS-CoV-2 infection or an uninfected control (not recorded which). Sequences were derived from whole blood, sampled at baseline. The V gene is TRBV18, the J gene TRBJ2-7; 7 nucleotides match TRBD2. The DNA for the CDR3 is TGTGCCAGCTCACCGGGGGAGGGGTACGAGCAGTACTTC. Protein product: CASSPGEGYEQYF.